These 20 T cell receptor beta chains came from one sample sequenced in a study of vaccination effects on CD4 cells after COVID-19. Subsequent to approximately 9 days of culture, CD4+ T cells were isolated. It was two doses of either the BNT162b2 or mRNA-1273 vaccine that participants received. No antigen is known for these receptors. The repertoire was sequenced with immunoSEQ multiplex PCR; TCRdb's copy has only in-frame clones and lacks some. The data show approximately 60,000 clones, around four fifths seen once. Sequencing used CD4+ T cells from PBMCs cultured without peptide, obtained after COVID-19 vaccination. These TCRs come from a human donor who received a COVID-19 vaccine.

The rearrangement joins TRBV5-1 to TRBJ1-2; D is perhaps TRBD1 (6 bases). The CDR3 extends over 14 amino acids. The V end lost 5 bases, the J end lost 2 bases, and 13 bases lay between the germline ends. Germline values: CDR1 SGHRS, CDR2 YFSETQ. CDR3 nucleotides: TGCGCCAGCAGTCCAAGTCAGGGGAACTATGGCTACACCTTC. The encoded protein is CASSPSQGNYGYTF.

The gene calls are TRBV6-2 or TRBV6-3 and TRBJ2-2, with TRBD1 as a possible D gene (6 bases). The CDR3 sequence is 13 residues long. Trimming removed 6 bases from V and 8 bases from J, with 13 bases in between. Germline CDR1 MNHEY, CDR2 SVGEGT. The CDR3 DNA reads TGTGCCAGCAGCCCCAAAGACAGGGGGGAGCTGTTTTTT. It specifies CASSPKDRGELFF.

This chain uses TRBV15 with TRBJ2-7; D is possibly TRBD2 (7 bases). The germline CDR1 and CDR2 sequences are LNHNV and YYDKDF (reference sequence). V dropped 5 bases and J dropped 5 bases, with 25 bases sitting between them. The CDR3 sequence is 17 residues long. The CDR3 protein is CATSRLGGGRPRDEQYF. CDR3 DNA: TGTGCCACCAGCCGCCTAGGGGGGGGCAGGCCTAGGGACGAGCAGTACTTC.

This rearrangement joins TRBV7-6 to TRBJ1-6; tentatively, D is TRBD1 (6 bases). Per germline, CDR1 SGHVS and CDR2 FNYEAQ. Trimming cost V 4 bases and J 7 bases, with 14 bases left between them. There are 15 residues in the CDR3. CDR3 in amino acids: CASSYRGTRNSPLHF. The CDR3 DNA reads TGTGCCAGCAGCTACCGCGGGACACGGAATTCACCCCTCCACTTT.

This chain connects TRBV30 to TRBJ2-7; D call uncertain. V dropped 2 bases and J dropped 2 bases, with 4 bases sitting between them. The CDR3 runs to 11 residues. Per the germline V gene, CDR1 is GTSNPN and CDR2 is SVGIG (reference sequence). The CDR3: CAWSKAYEQYF. In DNA form, the CDR3 reads TGTGCCTGGAGTAAGGCCTACGAGCAGTACTTC.

This clone has a handful of counts. V and J are TRBV3-1 (or the pseudogene TRBV3-2) and TRBJ1-6; D uncertain. Deletions cut 9 bases from V and 4 bases from J, with 10 bases between. This CDR3 is built from 13 residues. CDR1 is LGHDT, CDR2 YNNKEL, per germline (reference sequence). For the CDR3, the DNA is TGTGCCAGTTCGACCGTATATAATTCACCCCTCCACTTT. Amino acid sequence: CASSTVYNSPLHF.

This rearrangement joins TRBV28 to TRBJ1-2; no firm D call. Deletions cut 3 bases from V and 0 bases from J, with 8 bases between. Per the germline V gene, CDR1 is MDHEN and CDR2 is SYDVKM. The CDR3 extends over 14 amino acids. The CDR3 nucleotides read TGTGCCAGCAGTTTTACAGCGACTAACTATGGCTACACCTTC. Translation: CASSFTATNYGYTF.

The CDR3: CASSFDRVAYGYTF. The DNA for the CDR3 is TGTGCCAGCAGCTTTGACAGGGTAGCCTATGGCTACACCTTC. The chain uses TRBV5-6 and TRBJ1-2, with 7 bases that match TRBD1. There are 14 residues in the CDR3. J was trimmed by 4 bases and V by 2 bases; bases with no gene match: 5. The germline V gene encodes CDR1 SGHDT and CDR2 YYEEEE.

As concerns this clone: The sample holds other DNA sequences that translate to the same CDR3. The chain has TRBV5-1 and TRBJ2-5, with a tentative D call TRBD2 (5 bases). The CDR3 is made up of 14 amino acids. CDR1 is SGHRS and CDR2 is YFSETQ in the germline V gene. The V and J ends lost 0 bases and 4 bases respectively, with 10 bases between them. The CDR3 DNA is TGCGCCAGCAGCTTGGGGAGCGGTAGAGAGACCCAGTACTTC. Its protein is CASSLGSGRETQYF.

The V gene is TRBV24-1, the J gene TRBJ2-3, with a tentative D call TRBD1 (6 bases). The CDR3 covers 15 residues. CDR1 and CDR2 (germline): KGHDR, SFDVKD. V was cut by 4 bases and J by 2 bases, with 12 bases left in between. For the CDR3, the DNA is TGTGCCACCAGTGACTCCACAGGGACCACAGATACGCAGTATTTT. Its protein is CATSDSTGTTDTQYF.

V and J are TRBV4-1 and TRBJ2-1; no definite D call. CDR3 length: 14 amino acids. V dropped 4 bases and J dropped 4 bases, with 11 bases sitting between them. Germline CDR1 reads MGHRA; CDR2 reads YSYEKL. The CDR3 DNA reads as TGCGCCAGCAGCCCAAGGGCAGGATACAATGAGCAGTTCTTC. Its protein is CASSPRAGYNEQFF.

This clone was recorded many times. V gene TRBV7-9 combines with J gene TRBJ1-4; D unclear. Germline CDR1 reads SEHNR; CDR2 reads FQNEAQ (reference sequence). Deletions cut 4 bases from V and 8 bases from J, with 8 bases between. This CDR3 spans 12 amino acids. The CDR3 here is CASSSGPEKLFF. In DNA, the CDR3 is TGTGCCAGCAGCTCGGGCCCCGAAAAACTGTTTTTT.

The chain combines TRBV4-3 with TRBJ2-1; tentatively, D is TRBD1 (5 bases). The length of the CDR3 is 13 residues. V was pared by 0 bases and J by 14 bases, with 14 bases between. The germline V gene has CDR1 LGHNA and CDR2 YSLEER. This CDR3 is CASSQDKAGMEFF. The CDR3, as DNA: TGCGCCAGCAGCCAAGATAAAGCAGGGATGGAGTTCTTC.

The chain has TRBV19 and TRBJ1-5, with 9 bases fitting TRBD1. With V trimmed by 4 bases and J by 2 bases, 3 bases remained unmatched. The CDR3 sequence is 15 residues long. Germline CDR1 is LNHDA and CDR2 is SQIVND (reference sequence). In nucleotides, the CDR3 is TGTGCCAGTAGTACCCGGACAGGGGGCAATCAGCCCCAGCATTTT. Its protein product is CASSTRTGGNQPQHF.

V and J are TRBV2 and TRBJ2-7; D is undetermined. CDR3 size: 14 residues. Germline loops: CDR1 SNHLY, CDR2 FYNNEI. Deletions cut 5 bases from V and 6 bases from J, with 17 bases between. The CDR3 DNA is TGTGCCAGCAGTTCTATGAATCGCGCAGTCGAGCAGTACTTC. It codes for CASSSMNRAVEQYF.

CDR3 protein: CASSLYGGGYTF. The CDR3 region has the DNA TGTGCCAGCAGCTTGTACGGGGGTGGCTACACCTTC. The chain is built from TRBV5-4 and TRBJ1-2; D perhaps matches TRBD1 (5 bases). V gave up 1 base and J gave up 7 bases, with 8 bases separating them. CDR1 and CDR2 from the germline V gene are SGHNT and YYREEE (reference sequence). This CDR3 contains 12 residues.

The chain couples TRBV7-9 to TRBJ1-5; D may be TRBD1 (5 bases). The CDR3 totals 15 residues. Germline values: CDR1 SEHNR, CDR2 FQNEAQ (reference sequence). V was cut by 4 bases and J by 5 bases, with 15 bases left in between. This CDR3 reads CASSSGTLADQPQHF. Written as DNA, the CDR3 is TGTGCCAGCAGCTCTGGGACCCTCGCGGATCAGCCCCAGCATTTT.

The rearrangement joins TRBV4-2 to TRBJ2-3, with 7 bases aligning to TRBD2. J was trimmed by 0 bases and V by 1 base; bases with no gene match: 7. Germline CDR1 is LGHNA and CDR2 is YNFKEQ. This CDR3 has 17 amino acids. The CDR3 reads CASSQVEGTTSTDTQYF. The CDR3 DNA is TGTGCCAGCAGCCAAGTCGAAGGGACTACTAGCACAGATACGCAGTATTTT.

The rearrangement joins TRBV30 to TRBJ2-1, with 7 bases aligning to TRBD2. The V gene end was trimmed by 2 bases and the J gene end by 4 bases; junction bases not matched to a gene: 17. CDR1 and CDR2 (germline): GTSNPN, SVGIG (reference sequence). This CDR3 has 18 amino acids. CDR3 DNA: TGTGCCTGGAGTAACCTACTTAGCCGCAGCGGGGTTTACAATGAGCAGTTCTTC. Encoded protein: CAWSNLLSRSGVYNEQFF.

In the case of this clone: One end of the junction is discordant with germline, which a read error may explain. The chain is built from TRBV3-1 (or the pseudogene TRBV3-2) and TRBJ2-5; D not resolved. Germline-derived CDR1 and CDR2 are LGHDT and YNNKEL (reference sequence). The CDR3 contains 11 residues. CDR3 nucleotide sequence: TGTGCCAGCAGCCAAGAGGGCAAGGGCGACTTC. Translation gives CASSQEGKGDF.